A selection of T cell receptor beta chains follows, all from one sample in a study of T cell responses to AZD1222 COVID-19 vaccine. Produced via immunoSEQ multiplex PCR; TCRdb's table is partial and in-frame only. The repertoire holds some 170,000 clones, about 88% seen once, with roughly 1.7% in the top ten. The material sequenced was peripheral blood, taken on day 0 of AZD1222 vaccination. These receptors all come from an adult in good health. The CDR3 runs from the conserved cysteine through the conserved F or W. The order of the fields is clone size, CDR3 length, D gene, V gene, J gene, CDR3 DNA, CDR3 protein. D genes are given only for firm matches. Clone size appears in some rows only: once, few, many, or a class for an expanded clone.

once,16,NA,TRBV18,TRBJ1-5,TGTGCCAGCTCACCGGACAGCCACGGAACAATGCCGCCCCAGCATTTT,CASSPDSHGTMPPQHF
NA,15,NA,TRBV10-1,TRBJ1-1,TGCGCCAGCAGTGCTGAGGGGAATGGGAACACTGAAGCTTTCTTT,CASSAEGNGNTEAFF
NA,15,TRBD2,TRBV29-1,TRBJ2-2,TGCAGCGCGGCCGGGACTAGCGGGAACACCGGGGAGCTGTTTTTT,CSAAGTSGNTGELFF
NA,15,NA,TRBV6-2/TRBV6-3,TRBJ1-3,TGTGCCAGCAGTTACTTTGGGAGCTCTGGAAACACCATATATTTT,CASSYFGSSGNTIYF
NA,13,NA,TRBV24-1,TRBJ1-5,TGTGCCACCAGTGGGGATAGCAATCAGCCCCAGCATTTT,CATSGDSNQPQHF
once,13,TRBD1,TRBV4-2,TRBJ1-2,TGTGCCAGCAGCCAAGAACAGGGGTACGGCTACACCTTC,CASSQEQGYGYTF
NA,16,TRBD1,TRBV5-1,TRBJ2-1,TGCGCCAGCAGCTCTTTGGGACAGGGATCCTACAATGAGCAGTTCTTC,CASSSLGQGSYNEQFF
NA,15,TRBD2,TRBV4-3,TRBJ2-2,TGCGCCAGCAGCCAGGGGGGGGCGAACACCGGGGAGCTGTTTTTT,CASSQGGANTGELFF
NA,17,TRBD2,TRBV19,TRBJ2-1,TGTGCCAGTAGAACCCAGAGCGGGGGGAGCTCCTACAATGAGCAGTTCTTC,CASRTQSGGSSYNEQFF
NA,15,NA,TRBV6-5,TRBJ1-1,TGTGCCAGCAGAAAAGGGGGACGAGAAAACACTGAAGCTTTCTTT,CASRKGGRENTEAFF
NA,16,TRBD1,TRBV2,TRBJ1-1,TGTGCCAGCAAGGAGGGGAACAGGGGTGGATACACTGAAGCTTTCTTT,CASKEGNRGGYTEAFF
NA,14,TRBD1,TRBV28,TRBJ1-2,TGTGCCGGGAACACACAGGGGTTGGGCTATGGCTACACCTTC,CAGNTQGLGYGYTF
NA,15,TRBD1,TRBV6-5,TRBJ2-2,TGTGCCAGCAGCGGACAGGCGACGAACACCGGGGAGCTGTTTTTT,CASSGQATNTGELFF
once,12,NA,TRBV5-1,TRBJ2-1,TGCGCCAGCAGCCCCTCGGACAATGAGCAGTTCTTC,CASSPSDNEQFF
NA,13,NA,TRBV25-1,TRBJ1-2,TGTGCCAGCACCCTGAACCAGGGCTATGGCTACACCTTC,CASTLNQGYGYTF
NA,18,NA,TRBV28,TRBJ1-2,TGTGCCAGCATCTTAACGGCGTCGGAGGGATTATTAGGCTATGGCTACACCTTC,CASILTASEGLLGYGYTF
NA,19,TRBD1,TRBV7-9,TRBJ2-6,TGTGCCAGCAGGTCCCTGGGGACAGGAAGTTTCTCTGGGGCCAACGTCCTGACTTTC,CASRSLGTGSFSGANVLTF
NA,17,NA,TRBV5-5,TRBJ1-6,TGTGCCAGCAGCCTCATGTCGGGGGGAAGGAATAATTCACCCCTCCACTTT,CASSLMSGGRNNSPLHF
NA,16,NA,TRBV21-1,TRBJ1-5,TGTGCCAGCAGCCGAAGAGGCCCTTATAGCAATCAGCCCCAGCATTTT,CASSRRGPYSNQPQHF
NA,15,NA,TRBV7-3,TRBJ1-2,TGTGCCAGCAGTTTATCGGGAGCCGGCAACTATGGCTACACCTTC,CASSLSGAGNYGYTF
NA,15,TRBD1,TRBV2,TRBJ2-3,TGTGCCAGCGGACAGGAGATAACTAGCACAGATACGCAGTATTTT,CASGQEITSTDTQYF
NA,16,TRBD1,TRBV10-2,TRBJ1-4,TGCGCCAGCAGCAGGGGAAGGGGGCGCGTTAATGAAAAACTGTTTTTT,CASSRGRGRVNEKLFF
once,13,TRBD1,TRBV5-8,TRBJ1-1,TGTGCCAGCCGGGACAGGGGGGACACTGAAGCTTTCTTT,CASRDRGDTEAFF
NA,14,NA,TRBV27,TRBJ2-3,TGTGCCAGCACTCAAAGGGCTAACACAGATACGCAGTATTTT,CASTQRANTDTQYF
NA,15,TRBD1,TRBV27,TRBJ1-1,TGTGCCAGCAGAGAAGACAGGGGGCTCAACACTGAAGCTTTCTTT,CASREDRGLNTEAFF
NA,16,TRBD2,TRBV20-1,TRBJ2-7,TGCAGTGCTAGTGGGCTAGCGGGAGGGCCAGGGTACGAGCAGTACTTC,CSASGLAGGPGYEQYF
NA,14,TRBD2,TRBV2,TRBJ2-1,TGTGCCAGCATTTCCGGGGGGGGATACAATGAGCAGTTCTTC,CASISGGGYNEQFF
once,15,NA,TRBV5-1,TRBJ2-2,TGCGCCAGCAGCCCCGGGACACTTAACACCGGGGAGCTGTTTTTT,CASSPGTLNTGELFF
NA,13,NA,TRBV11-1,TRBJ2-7,TGTGCCAGCAGCCTAACGGACGGTCTCGAGCAGTACTTC,CASSLTDGLEQYF
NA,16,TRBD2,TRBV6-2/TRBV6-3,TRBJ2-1,TGTGCCAGCAGTTACTCAGCGGGAGGGCCCCACAATGAGCAGTTCTTC,CASSYSAGGPHNEQFF
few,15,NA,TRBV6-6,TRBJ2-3,TGTGCCAGCACTCCGGATGGCAGGGGAACAGATACGCAGTATTTT,CASTPDGRGTDTQYF
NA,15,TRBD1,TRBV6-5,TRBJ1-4,TGTGCCAGCAGGCAGGGGACAGGGGGCGATGAAAAACTGTTTTTT,CASRQGTGGDEKLFF
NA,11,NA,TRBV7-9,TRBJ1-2,TGTGCCAGCAGCTTAGGTCCTGGCTACACCTTC,CASSLGPGYTF
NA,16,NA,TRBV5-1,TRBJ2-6,TGCGCCAGCAGCCCGGGGCCGGGCGGCGGGGCCAACGTCCTGACTTTC,CASSPGPGGGANVLTF
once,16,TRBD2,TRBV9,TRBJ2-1,TGTGCCAGCAGCCCCCGGACTAGCGGGGGGGCAGGGGAGCAGTTCTTC,CASSPRTSGGAGEQFF
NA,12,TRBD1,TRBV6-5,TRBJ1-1,TGTGCCACCTCGCAGGGGGCGGCTGAAGCTTTCTTT,CATSQGAAEAFF
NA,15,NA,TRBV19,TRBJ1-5,TGTGCCAGTAGTATAAAACAGGGAATTCGGCAGCCCCAGCATTTT,CASSIKQGIRQPQHF
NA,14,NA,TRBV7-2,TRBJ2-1,TGTGCCAGCAGCCCCCGAGCGAGTAGCCATGAGCAGTTCTTC,CASSPRASSHEQFF
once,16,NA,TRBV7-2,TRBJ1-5,TGTGCCAGCAGCCAACAGGCAACCTATAGCAATCAGCCCCAGCATTTT,CASSQQATYSNQPQHF
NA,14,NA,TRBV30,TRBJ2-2,TGTGCCTGGAGTGTACAAGGGAGCACCGGGGAGCTGTTTTTT,CAWSVQGSTGELFF
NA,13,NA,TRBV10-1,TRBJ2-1,TGCGCCAGCAGCGGCAGAGGTTACAATGAGCAGTTCTTC,CASSGRGYNEQFF
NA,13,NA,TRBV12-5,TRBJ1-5,TGTGCTAGTGGTTTGGACACCAATCAGCCCCAGCATTTT,CASGLDTNQPQHF
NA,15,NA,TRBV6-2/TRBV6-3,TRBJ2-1,TGTGCCAGCAGTTACCCCAGAGGGCAATACAATGAGCAGTTCTTC,CASSYPRGQYNEQFF
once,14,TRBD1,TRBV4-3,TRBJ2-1,TGCGCCAGCAGCCAGACACAGGGGAGAAATGAGCAGTTCTTC,CASSQTQGRNEQFF